One and the same sample provided the 27 T cell receptor beta chains below, sequenced in a study of blood T cell repertoires in COVID-19. The repertoire was sequenced with immunoSEQ multiplex PCR; TCRdb's copy has only in-frame clones and lacks some. The data hold over 250,000 clones, with roughly 90% observed a single time. The sequencing input was PBMCs or T cells enriched from blood (not recorded which). The receptors shown here come from a woman aged 18-29 years who had recovered from COVID-19.

The gene calls are TRBV3-1 (or the pseudogene TRBV3-2) and TRBJ2-2, with D tentatively TRBD2 (6 bases). CDR3 size: 17 residues. Germline V CDR1 and CDR2: LGHDT, YNNKEL (reference sequence). V was cut by 6 bases and J by 5 bases, with 22 bases left in between. The CDR3 bases are TGTGCCAGCAGAGTAAGAGACGTCCAACTAGCTACCGGGGAGCTGTTTTTT. This sequence encodes CASRVRDVQLATGELFF.

The chain employs TRBV18 and TRBJ1-6; D is unresolved. This CDR3 is 14 amino acids long. Trimming removed 4 bases from V and 4 bases from J, with 8 bases in between. Germline CDR1 reads KGHSH; CDR2 reads LQKENI. CDR3 sequence: CASSQLPYNSPLHF. DNA of the CDR3: TGTGCCAGCTCACAGCTCCCTTATAATTCACCCCTCCACTTT.

V gene TRBV18 combines with J gene TRBJ1-1; D is unclear. The germline V gene encodes CDR1 KGHSH and CDR2 LQKENI. The V and J ends lost 0 bases and 1 base respectively, with 6 bases between them. This CDR3 region has 14 residues. The CDR3, as DNA: TGTGCCAGCTCACCACCCCCCGGGAACACTGAAGCTTTCTTT. It codes for CASSPPPGNTEAFF.

This clone was seen a handful of times. The V and J genes are TRBV6-2 or TRBV6-3 and TRBJ2-2; D unresolved. Germline values: CDR1 MNHEY, CDR2 SVGEGT. With 8 bases removed from V and 6 bases from J, the gap between germline ends came to 10 bases. This CDR3 spans 12 amino acids. Here the CDR3 reads CASCRQAGELFF. CDR3 sequence (DNA): TGTGCCAGCTGCCGTCAGGCCGGGGAGCTGTTTTTT.

The V call is TRBV27, the J call TRBJ1-2; 9 bases line up with TRBD1. The CDR3 is 18 residues long. The V and J ends lost 5 bases and 3 bases, in that order; junction bases with no gene match: 16. Germline CDR1 reads MNHEY; CDR2 reads SMNVEV (reference sequence). CDR3 region: CASSITTRTGQGYYGYTF. The CDR3, as DNA: TGTGCCAGCAGTATAACTACCCGGACGGGACAGGGTTACTATGGCTACACCTTC.

This clone was detected a few times. The chain uses TRBV21-1 and TRBJ2-5; the table's D gene call, TRBD1, was not cross checked with the DNA. TRBV21-1 is classified as a pseudogene. CDR3 length equals 19 residues. The CDR3 DNA reads TGTGCCAGCAGCTTCCCGGGACAGGAAGAGGAGTTGTACCAAGAGACCCAGTACTTC. Protein sequence: CASSFPGQEEELYQETQYF.

This chain uses TRBV7-6 with TRBJ2-2; TRBD2 agrees at 12 bases. The CDR3 has 16 residues. Germline values: CDR1 SGHVS, CDR2 FNYEAQ. Losses at the gene ends were 5 bases for V and 1 base for J; bases not matched to a gene: 2. CDR3 DNA: TGTGCCAGCAGCCTACTAGCGGGAGGGAACACCGGGGAGCTGTTTTTT. Translated: CASSLLAGGNTGELFF.

The gene calls are TRBV28 and TRBJ1-2, with no clear D. Germline V gene sequence: CDR1 MDHEN, CDR2 SYDVKM. The CDR3 consists of 16 residues. V was pared by 8 bases and J by 5 bases, with 24 bases between. This CDR3 reads CASREWSDGYHYGYTF. The CDR3 nucleotides are TGTGCCAGCCGTGAATGGTCAGACGGGTACCATTATGGCTACACCTTC.

On this clone: Since the CDR3 does not end with the conserved phenylalanine or tryptophan, this likely comes from a read error. Because the CDR3's place on the DNA is in doubt, the DNA is left out and the CDR3 is given as listed by TCRdb. The chain is built from TRBV5-4 and TRBJ2-3; the table names TRBD2, a call not compared with the DNA. The CDR3 has 11 residues if both end residues are counted. Germline CDR1 reads SGHNT; CDR2 reads YYREEE (reference sequence). The CDR3 region is CASSLGTSRVE.

CDR3 amino acids: CASSQDPGRGNTEAFF. In DNA form, the CDR3 reads TGCGCCAGCAGCCAAGATCCGGGCAGGGGGAACACTGAAGCTTTCTTT. V is TRBV4-3 and J is TRBJ1-1, with D possibly being TRBD1 (6 bases). The CDR3 extends over 16 amino acids. V was pared by 0 bases and J by 1 base, with 12 bases between. Germline CDR1 is LGHNA and CDR2 is YSLEER.

This clone was counted a single time. The CDR3 reads CASSLSAASSYNEQFF. The CDR3 DNA reads TGTGCCAGCAGTTTATCCGCGGCGAGCTCCTACAATGAGCAGTTCTTC. The chain joins TRBV27 to TRBJ2-1; D unresolved. There are 16 residues in the CDR3. Between the trimmed V and J ends, which lost 0 bases and 0 bases, there was a span of 9 bases. The germline gives CDR1 MNHEY, CDR2 SMNVEV (reference sequence).

The chain combines TRBV2 with TRBJ1-1; 9 bases are a match to TRBD1. Germline values: CDR1 SNHLY, CDR2 FYNNEI. CDR3 length equals 14 residues. J was trimmed by 3 bases and V by 8 bases; bases with no gene match: 7. The CDR3 loop is CASGRDRDDTEAFF. In DNA form, the CDR3 reads TGTGCCAGCGGGCGGGACAGGGACGACACTGAAGCTTTCTTT. The full variable domain, rest sourced from reference TRBV2 and TRBJ1-1, is EPEVTQTPSHQVTQMGQEVILRCVPISNHLYFYWYRQILGQKVEFLVSFYNNEISEKSEIFDDQFSVERPDGSNFTLKIRSTKLEDSAMYFCASGRDRDDTEAFFGQGTRLTVV.

The chain employs TRBV11-2 and TRBJ1-4; D might be TRBD1 (5 bases). This CDR3 is 15 amino acids long. Germline V gene lookup returns CDR1 SGHAT and CDR2 FQNNGV. Trimming removed 5 bases at V and 3 bases at J, with 13 bases between. As DNA, the CDR3 is TGTGCCAGCAGCCGTTGGGAACAGGCTAATGAAAAACTGTTTTTT. It yields the protein CASSRWEQANEKLFF.

V and J are TRBV19 and TRBJ2-1; tentatively, D is TRBD2 (5 bases). The V end lost 5 bases, the J end lost 3 bases, and 17 bases lay between the germline ends. The germline V gene encodes CDR1 LNHDA and CDR2 SQIVND (reference sequence). CDR3 length: 16 residues. CDR3 in amino acids: CASSCGYLAGYNEQFF. CDR3 coding DNA: TGTGCCAGTAGTTGCGGTTACCTGGCGGGCTACAATGAGCAGTTCTTC. Looking up the rest from reference TRBV19 and TRBJ2-1 gives the full variable domain: DGGITQSPKYLFRKEGQNVTLSCEQNLNHDAMYWYRQDPGQGLRLIYYSQIVNDFQKGDIAEGYSVSREKKESFPLTVTSAQKNPTAFYLCASSCGYLAGYNEQFFGPGTRLTVL.

The gene calls are TRBV28 and TRBJ2-1; D is possibly TRBD2 (10 bases). CDR3 length: 19 amino acids. Per the germline V gene, CDR1 is MDHEN and CDR2 is SYDVKM. V was shortened by 6 bases and J by 4 bases, with 28 bases between the two germline ends. Here the CDR3 reads CASRRTGTGWTSGYNEQFF. In DNA, the CDR3 is TGTGCCAGCAGGCGAACCGGGACAGGGTGGACTAGCGGATACAATGAGCAGTTCTTC.

The chain's CDR3 is CASSRTGSDYGYTF. CDR3 bases: TGTGCCAGCAGCCGAACAGGGTCCGACTATGGCTACACCTTC. The chain couples TRBV7-8 to TRBJ1-2, with D possibly being TRBD1 (6 bases). V was trimmed by 5 bases and J by 3 bases, leaving 13 bases between them. Germline-derived CDR1 and CDR2 are SGHVS and FQNEAQ. CDR3 length equals 14 residues.

V gene TRBV3-1 (or the pseudogene TRBV3-2) combines with J gene TRBJ1-2; 7 bases match TRBD1. Germline V lookup: CDR1 LGHDT, CDR2 YNNKEL (reference sequence). The CDR3 spans 13 residues. V trimming: 4 bases; J trimming: 6 bases; junction bases outside the gene matches: 5. CDR3 residues: CASSPQGRNGYTF. The CDR3 DNA is TGTGCCAGCAGCCCACAGGGGAGGAATGGCTACACCTTC.

The CDR3 here is CASSVGPGVYEQYF. CDR3 bases: TGTGCCAGCAGCGTAGGTCCGGGAGTTTACGAGCAGTACTTC. V and J are TRBV9 and TRBJ2-7; a possible D gene is TRBD2 (6 bases). The V end was cut by 0 bases, the J end by 4 bases, with 11 bases between. Germline V gene lookup returns CDR1 SGDLS and CDR2 YYNGEE. The CDR3 loop spans 14 amino acids.

The rearrangement uses TRBV12-3 or TRBV12-4 and TRBJ1-1; D is unresolved. V was shortened by 4 bases and J by 4 bases, with 10 bases between the two germline ends. The CDR3 length is 13 residues. CDR3 sequence (DNA): TGTGCCAGCAGTTGGGGAGCCAGCACTGAAGCTTTCTTT. It codes for CASSWGASTEAFF.

This chain connects TRBV5-5 to TRBJ2-3, with 8 bases identical to TRBD1. The V gene end was trimmed by 0 bases and the J gene end by 4 bases; junction bases not matched to a gene: 4. The germline V gene has CDR1 SGHKS and CDR2 YYEKEE (reference sequence). The CDR3 covers 15 residues. CDR3 sequence (DNA): TGTGCCAGCAGCTTGGGGCAGGGGGCTGCAGATACGCAGTATTTT. It codes for CASSLGQGAADTQYF.

The chain's CDR3 is CASSMGEGSYGYTF. The DNA for the CDR3 is TGTGCCAGTAGTATGGGAGAGGGATCCTATGGCTACACCTTC. This chain connects TRBV19 to TRBJ1-2, with unresolved D. Germline lookup yields CDR1 LNHDA and CDR2 SQIVND (reference sequence). The CDR3 is 14 amino acids. The ends were cut back, 3 bases at V and 4 bases at J, with 12 bases in the middle.

The chain uses TRBV7-2 and TRBJ1-6, with 10 positions matching TRBD1. Germline V gene data show CDR1 as SGHTA and CDR2 as FQGNSA. V trimming: 5 bases; J trimming: 8 bases; junction bases outside the gene matches: 12. The CDR3 is made up of 17 amino acids. This CDR3 reads CASSPGTGVILHSPLHF. The CDR3 coding sequence is TGTGCCAGCAGCCCCGGGACAGGGGTAATCTTGCATTCACCCCTCCACTTT. The complete variable domain, with remaining parts taken from reference TRBV7-2 and TRBJ1-6, reads GAGVSQSPSNKVTEKGKDVELRCDPISGHTALYWYRQSLGQGLEFLIYFQGNSAPDKSGLPSDRFSAERTGGSVSTLTIQRTQQEDSAVYLCASSPGTGVILHSPLHFGNGTRLTVT.

The chain is built from TRBV7-3 and TRBJ2-7; TRBD1 agrees at 8 bases. The CDR3 spans 15 residues. The V segment lost 3 bases and the J segment 3 bases; nucleotides outside the gene matches: 7. Germline V gives CDR1 SGHTA, CDR2 FQGTGA. CDR3 sequence reads: CASSLDGQGGYEQYF. DNA for the CDR3: TGTGCCAGCAGCTTGGATGGACAGGGTGGCTACGAGCAGTACTTC.

V is TRBV6-5 and J is TRBJ1-6; 9 positions match TRBD1. The CDR3 covers 13 residues. Germline CDR1 and CDR2: MNHEY and SVGAGI. Trimming removed 6 bases from V and 14 bases from J; junction bases left unmatched: 8. The CDR3 sequence: CASSPGQGGSLHF. The CDR3 DNA reads as TGTGCCAGCAGCCCGGGACAGGGAGGGTCCCTCCACTTT.

The rearrangement joins TRBV10-1 to TRBJ1-5; the D is unclear. The CDR3 spans 16 residues. The germline V gene has CDR1 WNHNN and CDR2 SYGVQD (reference sequence). With 5 bases removed from V and 0 bases from J, the gap between germline ends came to 14 bases. In DNA form, the CDR3 reads TGCGCCAGCAGTAATGTGCTGCGTGATAGCAATCAGCCCCAGCATTTT. Encoded protein: CASSNVLRDSNQPQHF.

A few counts support this clone. This rearrangement joins TRBV11-2 to TRBJ1-3; D ambiguous. The germline V gene has CDR1 SGHAT and CDR2 FQNNGV. The CDR3 spans 14 residues. Deletions cut 5 bases from V and 2 bases from J, with 10 bases between. This CDR3 reads CASSLQITGNTIYF. The CDR3 DNA follows: TGTGCCAGCAGCCTACAGATTACTGGAAACACCATATATTTT. The complete variable domain, with remaining parts taken from reference TRBV11-2 and TRBJ1-3, reads EAGVAQSPRYKIIEKRQSVAFWCNPISGHATLYWYQQILGQGPKLLIQFQNNGVVDDSQLPKDRFSAERLKGVDSTLKIQPAKLEDSAVYLCASSLQITGNTIYFGEGSWLTVV.

This clone was seen only a few times. The chain employs TRBV7-2 and TRBJ1-6, with D perhaps matching TRBD1 (5 bases). Germline V lookup: CDR1 SGHTA, CDR2 FQGNSA. The CDR3 spans 14 residues. Trimming pared 3 bases from V and 8 bases from J, leaving 11 bases between. CDR3 sequence: CASSFSGRDSPLHF. CDR3 bases: TGTGCCAGCAGCTTCTCAGGGAGGGATTCACCCCTCCACTTT.